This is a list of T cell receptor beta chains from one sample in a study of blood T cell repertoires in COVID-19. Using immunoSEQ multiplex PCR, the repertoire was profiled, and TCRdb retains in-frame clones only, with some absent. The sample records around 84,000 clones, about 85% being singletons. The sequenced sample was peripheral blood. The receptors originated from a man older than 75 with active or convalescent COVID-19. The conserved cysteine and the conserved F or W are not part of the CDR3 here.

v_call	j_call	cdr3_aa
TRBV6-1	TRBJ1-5	ASSEGWGRGLGSNQPQH
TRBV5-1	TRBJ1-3	ASSSVTGRGNTIY
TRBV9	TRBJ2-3	ASSPGRGNYHTDTQY
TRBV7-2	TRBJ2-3	ASSLGTGDTDTQY
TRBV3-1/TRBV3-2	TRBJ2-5	ASSQERTSGEETQY
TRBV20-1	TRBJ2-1	SAGLGREQF
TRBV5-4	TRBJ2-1	ASTDKTSGGEQF
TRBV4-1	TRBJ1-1	ASSPERAAAGLNTEAF
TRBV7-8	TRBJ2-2	ASSLERQGKTGELF
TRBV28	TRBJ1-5	ASSGHRRVPQH
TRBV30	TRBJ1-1	AWSVRGYGEAF
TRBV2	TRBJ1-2	ASRWQGANYGYT
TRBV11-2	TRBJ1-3	ASSLGGTASSGNTIY
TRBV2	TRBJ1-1	ASSPTGTSNTEAF
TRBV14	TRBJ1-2	ASSSQGYGYT
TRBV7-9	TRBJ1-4	ASSPLTTSPNEKLF
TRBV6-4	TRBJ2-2	ASSEDGANTGELF
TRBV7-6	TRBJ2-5	ASSLGVAGVQETQY
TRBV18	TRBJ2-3	ASSPRGDTDTQY
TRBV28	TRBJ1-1	ASSLGQGRNGAF
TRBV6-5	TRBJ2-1	ASTPGLSNNEQF
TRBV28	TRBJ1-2	ASSLLRGVGYGYT
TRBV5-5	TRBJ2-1	ASSLSAFNEQF
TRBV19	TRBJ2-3	ASSIRGYTDTQY
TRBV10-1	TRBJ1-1	ASRDHLPRGMNTEAF
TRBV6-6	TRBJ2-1	ASTLPGGPYNEQF
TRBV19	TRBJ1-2	ASSTGQGPANYGYT
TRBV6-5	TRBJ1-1	ASSYSQKMNTEAF
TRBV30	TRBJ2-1	AWSKIEQFYADNEQF
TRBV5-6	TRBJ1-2	ASSLLRGGYT
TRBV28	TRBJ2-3	ASSIGVYFSGGTDTQY
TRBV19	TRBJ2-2	ASSIDLGSGGRTGELF
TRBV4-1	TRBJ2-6	ASSLGTGSNSGANVLT
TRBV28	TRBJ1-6	AISITGGGNSPLH
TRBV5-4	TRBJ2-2	ASSPGLVGELF
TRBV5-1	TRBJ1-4	ASSSDSTSGELF
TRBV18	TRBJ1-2	ASSPGDIVRGYT
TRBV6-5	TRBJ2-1	ASSRTGGGNEQF
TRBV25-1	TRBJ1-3	ASSKGIASSGNTIY
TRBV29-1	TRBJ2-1	SGRSSYNEQF
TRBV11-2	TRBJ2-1	ASSLGTRNEQF
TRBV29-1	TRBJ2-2	SARTTGTGELF
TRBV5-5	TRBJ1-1	ASSVTLSMNTEAF
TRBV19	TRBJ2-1	ASMVGFGGRVSEQF
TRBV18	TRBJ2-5	ASSRQTGTAETQY